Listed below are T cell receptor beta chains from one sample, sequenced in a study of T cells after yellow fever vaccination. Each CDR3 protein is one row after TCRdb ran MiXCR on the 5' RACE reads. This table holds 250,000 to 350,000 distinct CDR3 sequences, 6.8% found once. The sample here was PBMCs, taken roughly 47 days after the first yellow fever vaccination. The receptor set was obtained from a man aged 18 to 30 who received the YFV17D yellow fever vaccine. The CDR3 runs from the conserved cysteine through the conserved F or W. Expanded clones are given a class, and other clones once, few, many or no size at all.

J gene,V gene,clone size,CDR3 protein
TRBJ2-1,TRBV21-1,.,CASSTRQTGLNSYNEQFF
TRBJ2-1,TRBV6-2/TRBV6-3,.,CASNIGQGANEQFF
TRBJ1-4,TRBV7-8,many,CASSLAGGNEKLFF
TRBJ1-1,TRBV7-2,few,CASSLGRTGPEAFF
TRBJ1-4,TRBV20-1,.,CSGATGTGEKLFF
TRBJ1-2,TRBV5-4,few,CASSQELTGTVGYTF
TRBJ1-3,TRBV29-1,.,CSVRAISGNTIYF
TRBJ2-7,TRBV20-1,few,CSARRGGNLYEQYF
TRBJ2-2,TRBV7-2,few,CASSPRAGVTNTGELFF
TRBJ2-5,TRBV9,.,CASSVGLTQETQYF
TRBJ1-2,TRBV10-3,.,CAISRRDSTNYGYTF
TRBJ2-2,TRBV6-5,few,CASSYGQHTGELFF
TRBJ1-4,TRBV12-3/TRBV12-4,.,CASRRFGEKLFF
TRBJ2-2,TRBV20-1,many,CSARDQRGGAGELFF
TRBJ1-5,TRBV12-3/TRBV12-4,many,CASSFDLVGNQPQHF
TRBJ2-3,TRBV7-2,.,CASSLARWPTDTQYF
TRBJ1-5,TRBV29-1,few,CSVGNNQPQHF
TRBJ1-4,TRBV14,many,CASSFDRGRREKLFF
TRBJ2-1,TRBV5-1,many,CASSLGLAGAGEQFF
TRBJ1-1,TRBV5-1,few,CASSAGVVTEAFF
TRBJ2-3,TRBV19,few,CASSTDPRGTDTQYF
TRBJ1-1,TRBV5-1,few,CASSLVVMGRDTEAFF
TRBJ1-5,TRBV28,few,CASSSGQGWHQPQHF
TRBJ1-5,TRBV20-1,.,CSASDGMSNQPQHF
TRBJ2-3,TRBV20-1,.,CSARKGISTDTQYF